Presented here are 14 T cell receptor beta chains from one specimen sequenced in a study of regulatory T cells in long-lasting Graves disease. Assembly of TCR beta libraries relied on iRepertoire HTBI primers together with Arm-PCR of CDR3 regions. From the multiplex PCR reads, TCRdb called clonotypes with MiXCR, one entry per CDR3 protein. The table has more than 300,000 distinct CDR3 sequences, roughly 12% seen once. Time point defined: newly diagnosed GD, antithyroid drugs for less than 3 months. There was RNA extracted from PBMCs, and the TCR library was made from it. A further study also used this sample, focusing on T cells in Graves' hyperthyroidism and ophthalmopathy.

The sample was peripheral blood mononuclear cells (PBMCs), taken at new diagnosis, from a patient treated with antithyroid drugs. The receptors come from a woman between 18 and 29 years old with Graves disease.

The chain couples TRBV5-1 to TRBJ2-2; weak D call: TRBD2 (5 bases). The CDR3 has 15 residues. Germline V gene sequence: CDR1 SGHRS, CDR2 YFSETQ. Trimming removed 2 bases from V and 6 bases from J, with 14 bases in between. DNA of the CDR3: TGCGCCAGCAGCTTAAGGGAGAACCCCCCCGGGGAGCTGTTTTTT. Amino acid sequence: CASSLRENPPGELFF. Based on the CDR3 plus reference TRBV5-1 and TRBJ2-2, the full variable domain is KAGVTQTPRYLIKTRGQQVTLSCSPISGHRSVSWYQQTPGQGLQFLFEYFSETQRNKGNFPGRFSGRQFSNSRSEMNVSTLELGDSALYLCASSLRENPPGELFFGEGSRLTVL.

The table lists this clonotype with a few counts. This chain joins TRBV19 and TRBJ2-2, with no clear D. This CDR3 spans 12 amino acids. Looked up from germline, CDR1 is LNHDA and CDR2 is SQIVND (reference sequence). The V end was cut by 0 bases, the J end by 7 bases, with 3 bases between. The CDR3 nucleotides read TGTGCCAGTAGTATAGAGATCGGGGAGCTGTTTTTT. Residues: CASSIEIGELFF.

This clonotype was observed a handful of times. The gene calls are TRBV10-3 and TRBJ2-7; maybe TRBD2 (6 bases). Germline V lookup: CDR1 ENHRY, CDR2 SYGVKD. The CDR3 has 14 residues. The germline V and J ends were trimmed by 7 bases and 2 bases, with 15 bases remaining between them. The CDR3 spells CAIKESGSTYEQYF. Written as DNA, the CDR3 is TGTGCCATCAAGGAGAGCGGGTCCACCTACGAGCAGTACTTC.

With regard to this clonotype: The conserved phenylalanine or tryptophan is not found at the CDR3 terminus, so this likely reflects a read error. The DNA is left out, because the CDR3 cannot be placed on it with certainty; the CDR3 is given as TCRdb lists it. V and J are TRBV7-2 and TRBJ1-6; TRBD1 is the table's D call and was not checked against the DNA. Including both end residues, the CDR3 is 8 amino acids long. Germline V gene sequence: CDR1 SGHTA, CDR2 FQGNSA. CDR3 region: CTPRLSGG.

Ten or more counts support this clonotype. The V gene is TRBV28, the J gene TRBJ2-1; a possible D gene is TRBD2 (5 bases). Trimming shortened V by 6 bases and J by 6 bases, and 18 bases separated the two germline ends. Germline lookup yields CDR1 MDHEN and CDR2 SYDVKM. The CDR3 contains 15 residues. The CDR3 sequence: CASSYSGLAGNEQFF. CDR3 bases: TGTGCCAGCAGCTATTCCGGTCTAGCCGGCAATGAGCAGTTCTTC. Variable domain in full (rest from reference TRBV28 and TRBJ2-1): DVKVTQSSRYLVKRTGEKVFLECVQDMDHENMFWYRQDPGLGLRLIYFSYDVKMKEKGDIPEGYSVSREKKERFSLILESASTNQTSMYLCASSYSGLAGNEQFFGPGTRLTVL.

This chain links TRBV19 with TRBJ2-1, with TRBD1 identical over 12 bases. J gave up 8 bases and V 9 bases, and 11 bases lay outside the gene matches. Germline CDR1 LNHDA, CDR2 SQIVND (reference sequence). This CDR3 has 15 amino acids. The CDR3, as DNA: TGTGCCAGCGGCGGATGGGACAGGGGGCTCGATGAGCAGTTCTTC. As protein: CASGGWDRGLDEQFF.

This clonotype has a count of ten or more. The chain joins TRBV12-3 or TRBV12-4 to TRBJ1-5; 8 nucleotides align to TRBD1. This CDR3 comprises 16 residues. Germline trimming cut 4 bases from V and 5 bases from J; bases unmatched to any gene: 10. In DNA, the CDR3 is TGTGCCAGCAGTTCCACCTTAGGGACAGGAGATCAGCCCCAGCATTTT. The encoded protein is CASSSTLGTGDQPQHF.

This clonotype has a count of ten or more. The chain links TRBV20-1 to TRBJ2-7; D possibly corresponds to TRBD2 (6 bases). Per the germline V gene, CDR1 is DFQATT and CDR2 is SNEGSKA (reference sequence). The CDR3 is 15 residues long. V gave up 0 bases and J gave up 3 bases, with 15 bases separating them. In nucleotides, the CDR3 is TGCAGTGCTAGAGATTCCGCGGGCGGGAACTACGAGCAGTACTTC. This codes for CSARDSAGGNYEQYF.

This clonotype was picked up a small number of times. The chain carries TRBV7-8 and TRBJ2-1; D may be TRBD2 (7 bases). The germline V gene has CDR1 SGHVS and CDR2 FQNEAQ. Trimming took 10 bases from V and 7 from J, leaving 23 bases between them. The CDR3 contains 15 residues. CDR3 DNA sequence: TGTGCCAACGCCGCCGGGGGGCTAAAGAAAAATGAGCAGTTCTTC. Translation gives CANAAGGLKKNEQFF.

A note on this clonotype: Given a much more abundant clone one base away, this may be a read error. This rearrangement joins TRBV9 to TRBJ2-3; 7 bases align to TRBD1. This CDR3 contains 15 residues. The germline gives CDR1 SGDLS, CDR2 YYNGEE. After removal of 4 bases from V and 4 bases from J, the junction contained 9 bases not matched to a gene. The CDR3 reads CASSSGGRGADTQYF. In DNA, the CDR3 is TGTGCCAGCAGCTCAGGGGGTCGGGGCGCAGATACGCAGTATTTT.

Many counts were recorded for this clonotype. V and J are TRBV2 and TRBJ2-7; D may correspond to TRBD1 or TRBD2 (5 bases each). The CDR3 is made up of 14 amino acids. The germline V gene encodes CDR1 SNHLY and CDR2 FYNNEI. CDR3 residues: CAGSDGARSYEQYV. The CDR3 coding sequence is TGTGCCGGCAGCGACGGGGCGCGGTCGTACGAGCAGTACGTC.

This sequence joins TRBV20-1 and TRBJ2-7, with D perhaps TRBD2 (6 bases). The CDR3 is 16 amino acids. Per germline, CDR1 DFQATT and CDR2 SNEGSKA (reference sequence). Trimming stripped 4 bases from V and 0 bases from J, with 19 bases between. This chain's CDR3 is CSATPSRDLSSYEQYV. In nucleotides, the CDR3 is TGCAGTGCTACCCCTTCCCGGGACTTAAGCTCCTACGAGCAGTACGTC.

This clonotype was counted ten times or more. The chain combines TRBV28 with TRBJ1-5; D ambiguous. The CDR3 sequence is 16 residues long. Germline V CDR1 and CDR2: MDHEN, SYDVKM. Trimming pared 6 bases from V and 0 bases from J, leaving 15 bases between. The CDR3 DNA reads TGTGCCAGCAGCTCCCTCGGGGTGAATAGCAATCAGCCCCAGCATTTT. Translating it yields CASSSLGVNSNQPQHF.

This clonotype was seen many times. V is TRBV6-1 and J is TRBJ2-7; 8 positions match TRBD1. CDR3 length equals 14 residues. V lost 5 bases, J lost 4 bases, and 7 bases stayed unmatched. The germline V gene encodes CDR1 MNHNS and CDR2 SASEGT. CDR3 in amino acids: CASSPGQGQYEQYF. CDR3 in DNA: TGTGCCAGCAGTCCTGGACAGGGCCAGTACGAGCAGTACTTC.